A selection of T cell receptor beta chains follows, all from one sample in a study of shared T cell receptors in the human thymus. Repertoires were generated with immunoSEQ multiplex PCR, while TCRdb's copy carries only in-frame clones and drops some. The sample holds more than 550,000 clones, 70% to 90% seen once. This same sample was also part of a study on human thymus T cells.

The sample consisted of thymocytes. The receptors come from a girl under three years old with a congenital heart defect. The CDR3 runs from the conserved cysteine through the conserved F or W. D genes are given only for firm matches. Part of the rows lack a size; the others show once, few, many or a class for expanded clones.

d_gene: -
j_gene: TRBJ1-2
v_gene: TRBV14
abundance: -
CDR3nt: TGTGCCAGCAGCCAAGATTTTATGACGGTGCCAGGGTCAGGCTACACCTTC
CDR3aa: CASSQDFMTVPGSGYTF

d_gene: TRBD2
j_gene: TRBJ2-5
v_gene: TRBV9
abundance: -
CDR3nt: TGTGCCAGCAGCGTAGAAGGGCGGGAGGAGACCCAGTACTTC
CDR3aa: CASSVEGREETQYF

d_gene: -
j_gene: TRBJ2-6
v_gene: TRBV28
abundance: -
CDR3nt: TGTGCCAGCAGTTTACTGACCTGGAGGGAGGCGAGGGGGGCCAACGTCCTGACTTTC
CDR3aa: CASSLLTWREARGANVLTF

d_gene: -
j_gene: TRBJ2-2
v_gene: TRBV7-2
abundance: -
CDR3nt: TGTGCCAGCAGGCGTCGACAGACCGGGGAGCTGTTTTTT
CDR3aa: CASRRRQTGELFF

d_gene: -
j_gene: TRBJ2-3
v_gene: TRBV4-1
abundance: -
CDR3nt: TGCGCCAGCAATCCGGGGTCCTACACAGATACGCAGTATTTT
CDR3aa: CASNPGSYTDTQYF

d_gene: TRBD1
j_gene: TRBJ1-1
v_gene: TRBV7-8
abundance: -
CDR3nt: TGTGCCAGCAGCCAGGACAGGGGCCTTACGCCCACTGAAGCTTTCTTT
CDR3aa: CASSQDRGLTPTEAFF

d_gene: -
j_gene: TRBJ2-3
v_gene: TRBV7-2
abundance: -
CDR3nt: TGTGCCAGCAGCTTAGTCTGGGGGACTAGCACAGATACGCAGTATTTT
CDR3aa: CASSLVWGTSTDTQYF

d_gene: TRBD2
j_gene: TRBJ2-5
v_gene: TRBV7-7
abundance: once
CDR3nt: TGTGCTAGCAGCTTGCGGACTAGCGGGGGGGCCAACGAGACCCAGTACTTC
CDR3aa: CASSLRTSGGANETQYF

d_gene: TRBD1
j_gene: TRBJ1-2
v_gene: TRBV5-6
abundance: -
CDR3nt: TGTGCCAGCAGCGGGACAGGGGGTATAGGCTACACCTTC
CDR3aa: CASSGTGGIGYTF

d_gene: TRBD1
j_gene: TRBJ2-7
v_gene: TRBV19
abundance: -
CDR3nt: TGTGCCAGTAGTATAGCCCCGGACAGGGGGAACGAGCAGTACTTC
CDR3aa: CASSIAPDRGNEQYF

d_gene: TRBD2
j_gene: TRBJ2-2
v_gene: TRBV2
abundance: -
CDR3nt: TGTGCCAGCAGCCCCCACCCTACTAGCGGGGGGGCCGGGGAGCTGTTTTTT
CDR3aa: CASSPHPTSGGAGELFF

d_gene: -
j_gene: TRBJ2-6
v_gene: TRBV15
abundance: -
CDR3nt: TGTGCCACCAGCAGATCACCCCGTGAGACGGGGGGCTTTATAGGGGCCAACGTCCTGACTTTC
CDR3aa: CATSRSPRETGGFIGANVLTF

d_gene: -
j_gene: TRBJ2-5
v_gene: TRBV6-5
abundance: -
CDR3nt: TGTGCCACCGGAGGCGGGGACCCGTACTTC
CDR3aa: CATGGGDPYF

d_gene: -
j_gene: TRBJ1-2
v_gene: TRBV27
abundance: -
CDR3nt: TGTGCCAGCCAAAATCATCCCCCAGGACCCCTTACGCAAGGGGATGGCTACACCTTC
CDR3aa: CASQNHPPGPLTQGDGYTF

d_gene: -
j_gene: TRBJ1-1
v_gene: TRBV5-1
abundance: -
CDR3nt: TGCGCCAGCAAAAGTCAGAACATAAACACTGAAGCTTTCTTT
CDR3aa: CASKSQNINTEAFF

d_gene: -
j_gene: TRBJ1-6
v_gene: TRBV4-1
abundance: -
CDR3nt: TGCGCCAGCAGCCGCCTGGAGGAATATGATTCACCCCTCCACTTT
CDR3aa: CASSRLEEYDSPLHF